Presented here are 15 T cell receptor beta chains from one specimen sequenced in a study of OX40 agonist ivuxolimab in advanced cancers. The repertoire was sequenced with immunoSEQ multiplex PCR; TCRdb's copy has only in-frame clones and lacks some. The sample gives some 100,000 clones, less than 95% of which show up once; about 0.51% is in the top ten. Sample: CD4+ or CD8+ T cells sorted from blood, taken in a trial of the OX40 agonist ivuxolimab. The origin of the receptors is an adult with an advanced solid tumor such as melanoma, head and neck, liver or kidney cancer.

The chain has TRBV28 and TRBJ1-2; D possibly corresponds to TRBD1 (6 bases). This CDR3 has 15 residues. Trimming removed 6 bases at V and 3 bases at J, with 17 bases between. Germline V gene data show CDR1 as MDHEN and CDR2 as SYDVKM. The CDR3 loop is CASSLTGQTYYGYTF. CDR3 nucleotide sequence: TGTGCCAGCAGCCTGACTGGACAGACCTACTATGGCTACACCTTC.

The sample holds one count of this clone. The CDR3 DNA reads TGTGCCAGTAGTATACGAGGGAGCTCCTACAATGAGCAGTTCTTC. Its translation is CASSIRGSSYNEQFF. The gene calls are TRBV19 and TRBJ2-1, with a tentative D call TRBD2 (5 bases). Germline V gene sequence: CDR1 LNHDA, CDR2 SQIVND (reference sequence). Trimming pared 2 bases from V and 0 bases from J, leaving 8 bases between. The CDR3 runs 15 residues.

The V call is TRBV9, the J call TRBJ2-1; 8 nucleotides agree with TRBD2. Per germline, CDR1 SGDLS and CDR2 YYNGEE. The CDR3 covers 12 residues. Trimming took 4 bases from V and 14 from J; bases not matched to a gene: 8. The CDR3 region has the DNA TGTGCCAGCAGCACACGAGCGGGAGAAAAGTTCTTC. Amino acids: CASSTRAGEKFF.

The chain links TRBV11-2 to TRBJ2-7; D gene ambiguous. Deletions cut 4 bases from V and 3 bases from J, with 13 bases between. This CDR3 is 14 amino acids long. Germline CDR1 reads SGHAT; CDR2 reads FQNNGV. CDR3 in DNA: TGTGCCAGCAGCTCGGATGTGGCCTACTACGAGCAGTACTTC. It translates to CASSSDVAYYEQYF.

This chain connects TRBV7-2 to TRBJ2-7; 9 nucleotides align to TRBD1. From germline, CDR1 is SGHTA and CDR2 FQGNSA. Unmatched junction bases numbered 12, after V lost 6 bases and J lost 6 bases. This CDR3 comprises 15 residues. The CDR3 region has the DNA TGTGCCAGCAGATCCTCACGGACAGGGGTGGGCGAGCAGTACTTC. Translated: CASRSSRTGVGEQYF.

The chain recombines TRBV28 with TRBJ2-7, with unresolved D. Germline V gives CDR1 MDHEN, CDR2 SYDVKM. This CDR3 region has 11 residues. Between the trimmed V and J ends, which lost 5 bases and 7 bases, there was a span of 9 bases. DNA for the CDR3: TGTGCCAGCAGTCCCCGTGAGGAGCAGTACTTC. Its protein product is CASSPREEQYF.

The chain recombines TRBV6-5 with TRBJ1-3, with 12 bases lining up with TRBD1. J was trimmed by 4 bases and V by 0 bases; bases with no gene match: 1. From germline, CDR1 is MNHEY and CDR2 SVGAGI. The CDR3 runs 16 residues. The CDR3 here is CASSYSGQGAGNTIYF. CDR3 DNA: TGTGCCAGCAGTTACTCGGGACAGGGGGCCGGAAACACCATATATTTT.

The V and J genes are TRBV5-8 and TRBJ2-5; a possible D gene is TRBD1 (5 bases). The germline V and J ends were trimmed by 1 base and 6 bases, with 13 bases remaining between them. This CDR3 is 14 amino acids long. Looked up from germline, CDR1 is SGHTS and CDR2 is YDEGEE. The CDR3 protein is CASSLFPGMKTQYF. DNA for the CDR3: TGTGCCAGCAGCTTGTTCCCAGGGATGAAGACCCAGTACTTC.

The chain carries TRBV7-3 and TRBJ2-7, with D perhaps TRBD1 or TRBD2 (7 bases each). V was trimmed by 1 base and J by 6 bases, leaving 19 bases between them. This CDR3 region has 16 residues. Germline V gene sequence: CDR1 SGHTA, CDR2 FQGTGA. The DNA of the CDR3 is TGTGCCAGCAGCTTAAAGGCTAGCGGAGGGGGCTCCGAGCAGTACTTC. Translation gives CASSLKASGGGSEQYF.

The rearrangement uses TRBV7-6 and TRBJ2-2; D is possibly TRBD1 (6 bases). Germline loops: CDR1 SGHVS, CDR2 FNYEAQ. CDR3 length: 14 amino acids. Trimming removed 2 bases from V and 6 bases from J, with 10 bases in between. The CDR3 region is CASSLQDSSGELFF. For the CDR3, the DNA is TGTGCCAGCAGCTTACAGGACAGCTCCGGGGAGCTGTTTTTT.

This clone occurred a few times. V gene TRBV2 combines with J gene TRBJ1-2, with D unresolved. V was pared by 4 bases and J by 4 bases, with 10 bases between. The CDR3 consists of 13 residues. Germline loops: CDR1 SNHLY, CDR2 FYNNEI. The CDR3, as DNA: TGTGCCAGCAGTGGAGGGAATGGCTATGGCTACACCTTC. Encoded protein: CASSGGNGYGYTF.

The CDR3 coding sequence is TGTGCCAGCAGCGAGAGGGCTAGCGGGAGGTCCCGGGGGGAGCTGTTTTTT. It codes for CASSERASGRSRGELFF. The chain carries TRBV7-6 and TRBJ2-2, with TRBD2 matching over 11 bases. The CDR3 is 17 amino acids. Germline V gene sequence: CDR1 SGHVS, CDR2 FNYEAQ. V shed 5 bases, J shed 8 bases, and the junction held 13 bases outside the gene matches.

This clone occurred a few times. This rearrangement joins TRBV5-4 to TRBJ1-2; D is unresolved. With 4 bases removed from V and 3 bases from J, the gap between germline ends came to 10 bases. The CDR3 covers 13 residues. Germline V gene sequence: CDR1 SGHNT, CDR2 YYREEE (reference sequence). The CDR3 region has the DNA TGTGCCAGCAGCCGTCCGGGGTACTATGGCTACACCTTC. Its protein product is CASSRPGYYGYTF. The full variable domain, in which reference TRBV5-4 and TRBJ1-2 provide the parts outside the CDR3, is ETGVTQSPTHLIKTRGQQVTLRCSSQSGHNTVSWYQQALGQGPQFIFQYYREEENGRGNFPPRFSGLQFPNYSSELNVNALELDDSALYLCASSRPGYYGYTFGSGTRLTVV.

The V call is TRBV12-5, the J call TRBJ1-2, with 8 bases aligning to TRBD1. V shed 0 bases, J shed 4 bases, and the junction held 7 bases outside the gene matches. The CDR3 is 16 amino acids. Germline values: CDR1 LGHNT, CDR2 FRNRAP. In nucleotides, the CDR3 is TGTGCTAGTGGTTTGGTAACGGACAGGGACTTCTATGGCTACACCTTC. This gives the protein CASGLVTDRDFYGYTF.

The chain is built from TRBV25-1 and TRBJ1-1, with unresolved D. Trimming took off 3 bases at V and 1 base at J, with 9 bases between the two ends. There are 14 residues in the CDR3. Germline values: CDR1 MGHDK, CDR2 SYGVNS. CDR3 loop: CASSDFAGNTEAFF. Here the CDR3 DNA reads TGTGCCAGCAGTGATTTTGCAGGGAACACTGAAGCTTTCTTT.